The next 3 T cell receptor beta chains were all read from a single sample in a study of blood T cell repertoires in COVID-19. Clones were read by immunoSEQ multiplex PCR, and TCRdb kept only the in-frame ones, dropping some. Of fewer than 150,000 clones in the sample, roughly 70% were seen once. Material: peripheral blood. These receptors all come from a human donor with acute or convalescent COVID-19. The donor label of this sample is uncertain.

A few counts support this clone. The J gene is TRBJ1-4, the V gene TRBV11-2, with 10 bases matching TRBD1. Germline CDR1 reads SGHAT; CDR2 reads FQNNGV. Trimming removed 5 bases from V and 8 bases from J; junction bases left unmatched: 5. CDR3 size: 14 residues. The CDR3 loop is CASSQTGGEEKLFF. The CDR3 region has the DNA TGTGCCAGCAGCCAGACAGGGGGCGAGGAAAAACTGTTTTTT.

The rearrangement joins TRBV7-9 to TRBJ1-1; tentatively, D is TRBD1 (5 bases). The length of the CDR3 is 12 residues. CDR1 is SEHNR, CDR2 FQNEAQ, per germline (reference sequence). The germline V and J ends were trimmed by 2 bases and 8 bases, with 9 bases remaining between them. The CDR3 DNA reads TGTGCCAGCAGCTTAATGTCAGGGGAAGCTTTCTTT. Encoded protein: CASSLMSGEAFF.

This rearrangement joins TRBV28 to TRBJ1-5; 8 bases map to TRBD1. Germline values: CDR1 MDHEN, CDR2 SYDVKM. CDR3 length: 16 residues. J gave up 4 bases and V 2 bases, and 7 bases lay outside the gene matches. For the CDR3, the DNA is TGTGCCAGCAGTTTACGGGCAGGGGGCGCGAATCAGCCCCAGCATTTT. It specifies CASSLRAGGANQPQHF.